Following are 30 T cell receptor beta chains from one sample sequenced in a study of cytomegalovirus exposure and HLA in healthy donors (dated by TCRdb to the late 2010s). The library was made by the immunoSEQ multiplex PCR assay. The immuneACCESS repertoire file appears here via TCRdb, limited to in-frame rearrangements. These files lack a portion of the clones; in checked studies, under half of the deficit traces to unresolved V genes, and the cause of the others is not known. The sample data list 90,000 or so clones, and roughly 97% of these were observed just once. Less than 0.8% of the sample is held by the ten biggest clonotypes. Material for sequencing was PBMCs. These receptors originate from a man between 18 and 35 years old in good health and CMV-seronegative.

The genes are TRBV27 and TRBJ1-5; 7 nucleotides agree with TRBD1. J gave up 4 bases and V 6 bases, and 9 bases lay outside the gene matches. The CDR3 is 15 amino acids. Germline-derived CDR1 and CDR2 are MNHEY and SMNVEV (reference sequence). The CDR3 region has the DNA TGTGCCAGCAGCCGGGACAGTTGGGGGAATCAGCCCCAGCATTTT. Translated: CASSRDSWGNQPQHF.

The chain has TRBV5-1 and TRBJ2-1; TRBD2 agrees at 9 bases. Trimming at V came to 0 bases and at J to 4 bases, leaving 11 bases not matched to a gene. CDR3 length: 18 residues. Germline V gives CDR1 SGHRS, CDR2 YFSETQ. The CDR3 protein is CASSLEGTSGYRYNEQFF. DNA of the CDR3: TGCGCCAGCAGCTTGGAAGGTACTAGCGGGTATCGGTACAATGAGCAGTTCTTC.

The chain carries TRBV7-2 and TRBJ2-5; TRBD2 agrees at 14 bases. CDR1 and CDR2 (germline): SGHTA, FQGNSA. V was pared by 4 bases and J by 4 bases, with 5 bases of the junction left unmatched. The CDR3 covers 16 residues. This chain's CDR3 is CASSWGLAGVGETQYF. In nucleotides, the CDR3 is TGTGCCAGCAGCTGGGGACTAGCGGGAGTGGGAGAGACCCAGTACTTC.

The chain couples TRBV29-1 to TRBJ1-3; perhaps TRBD1 as D (6 bases). The CDR3 totals 17 residues. V lost 3 bases to trimming and J lost 0 bases, with 18 bases between them. Germline CDR1 reads SQVTM; CDR2 reads ANQGSEA. The CDR3 reads CSVEWAPGGTSGNTIYF. The CDR3 bases are TGCAGCGTTGAGTGGGCCCCGGGGGGCACCTCTGGAAACACCATATATTTT. Drawing the rest from reference TRBV29-1 and TRBJ1-3, the complete variable domain is SAVISQKPSRDICQRGTSLTIQCQVDSQVTMMFWYRQQPGQSLTLIATANQGSEATYESGFVIDKFPISRPNLTFSTLTVSNMSPEDSSIYLCSVEWAPGGTSGNTIYFGEGSWLTVV.

V is TRBV28 and J is TRBJ2-3, with 9 nucleotides matching TRBD2. Germline V gene sequence: CDR1 MDHEN, CDR2 SYDVKM. V trimming: 6 bases; J trimming: 2 bases; junction bases outside the gene matches: 6. This CDR3 comprises 15 residues. The CDR3: CASSRLAELTDTQYF. The DNA for the CDR3 is TGTGCCAGCAGCCGACTAGCGGAACTCACAGATACGCAGTATTTT.

This clone is a singleton in its sample. The genes are TRBV6-4 and TRBJ2-7; D ambiguous. CDR3 size: 13 residues. The germline CDR1 and CDR2 sequences are MRHNA and SNTAGT. V dropped 2 bases and J dropped 5 bases, with 10 bases sitting between them. For the CDR3, the DNA is TGTGCCAGCAGTGACAGCCCGGAGAACGAGCAGTACTTC. As protein: CASSDSPENEQYF.

This chain connects TRBV11-2 to TRBJ2-7; 9 bases match TRBD1. CDR3 length: 14 residues. V shed 5 bases and J 9 bases; nucleotides not matched to a gene: 11. Germline CDR1 SGHAT, CDR2 FQNNGV. The CDR3: CASSASGQGSLQYV. Here the CDR3 DNA reads TGTGCCAGCAGCGCATCGGGACAGGGATCTCTGCAGTACGTC.

The J gene is TRBJ2-2, the V gene TRBV11-3, with a tentative D call TRBD1 (5 bases). The V gene's germline CDR1 is SGHNT and CDR2 YENEEA. The V end was cut by 0 bases, the J end by 4 bases, with 21 bases between. CDR3 length: 19 residues. The CDR3 coding sequence is TGTGCCAGCAGCTTAGACCGTGTACAGGCCGGGTTTAGCACCGGGGAGCTGTTTTTT. This sequence encodes CASSLDRVQAGFSTGELFF.

V gene TRBV29-1 combines with J gene TRBJ2-3; TRBD1 is a possible D gene (6 bases). Germline V lookup: CDR1 SQVTM, CDR2 ANQGSEA. With 5 bases removed from V and 0 bases from J, the gap between germline ends came to 12 bases. The length of the CDR3 is 14 residues. DNA of the CDR3: TGCAGCGTTACAGGGCCGTATAGCACAGATACGCAGTATTTT. Its protein is CSVTGPYSTDTQYF.

In its sample, this clone was seen once. The chain couples TRBV10-3 to TRBJ1-1; 8 bases map to TRBD1. Germline lookup yields CDR1 ENHRY and CDR2 SYGVKD. The CDR3 totals 14 residues. The V and J ends lost 4 bases and 11 bases, in that order; junction bases with no gene match: 12. The CDR3 protein is CAISATGGSSYAFF. The CDR3 bases are TGTGCCATCAGTGCAACAGGGGGGAGTAGTTACGCTTTCTTT.

The chain is built from TRBV19 and TRBJ1-2; 10 bases align to TRBD1. CDR3 size: 16 residues. The V gene's germline CDR1 is LNHDA and CDR2 SQIVND (reference sequence). J gave up 4 bases and V 4 bases, and 9 bases lay outside the gene matches. This CDR3 reads CASSTGQGGSVYGYTF. For the CDR3, the DNA is TGTGCCAGTAGTACAGGACAGGGGGGCTCGGTCTATGGCTACACCTTC.

The chain recombines TRBV19 with TRBJ1-1, with 9 bases identical to TRBD1. Trimming removed 7 bases from V and 6 bases from J; junction bases left unmatched: 15. The length of the CDR3 is 16 residues. Germline V gene data show CDR1 as LNHDA and CDR2 as SQIVND (reference sequence). The CDR3 nucleotides are TGTGCCAGTATCGTAGGACAGGGGACACCACACGCTGAAGCTTTCTTT. It codes for CASIVGQGTPHAEAFF.

The J gene is TRBJ2-3, the V gene TRBV5-4; D not certain. Germline lookup yields CDR1 SGHNT and CDR2 YYREEE (reference sequence). Trimming removed 1 base at V and 5 bases at J, with 11 bases between. The CDR3 runs to 14 residues. Here the CDR3 DNA reads TGTGCCAGCAGCTTGCAGAGAGGAGTAGATACGCAGTATTTT. Encoded protein: CASSLQRGVDTQYF.

This chain uses TRBV29-1 with TRBJ2-1, with TRBD1 matching 7 bases. This CDR3 contains 16 residues. The V and J ends lost 0 bases and 8 bases, in that order; junction bases with no gene match: 13. Germline V gives CDR1 SQVTM, CDR2 ANQGSEA. The CDR3 loop is CSVEDPAGGTRDEQFF. DNA of the CDR3: TGCAGCGTTGAAGATCCGGCAGGGGGAACTCGGGATGAGCAGTTCTTC.

This sequence joins TRBV9 and TRBJ2-1, with TRBD2 matching over 7 bases. V shed 3 bases and J 4 bases; nucleotides not matched to a gene: 7. The CDR3 totals 15 residues. The germline CDR1 and CDR2 sequences are SGDLS and YYNGEE. The CDR3 DNA reads as TGTGCCAGCAGCGACGCGACTAGCCCTTACAATGAGCAGTTCTTC. Translation gives CASSDATSPYNEQFF.

The chain carries TRBV6-5 and TRBJ1-2, with 8 bases aligning to TRBD1. The germline V gene has CDR1 MNHEY and CDR2 SVGAGI. This CDR3 has 15 amino acids. V lost 5 bases to trimming and J lost 2 bases; unmatched junction nucleotides: 7. CDR3 sequence reads: CASSQSRTGNYGYTF. The CDR3 region has the DNA TGTGCCAGCAGTCAATCTCGGACAGGGAACTATGGCTACACCTTC.

This clone occurred once. The chain couples TRBV19 to TRBJ1-2; D may be TRBD1 (6 bases). Germline V gene lookup returns CDR1 LNHDA and CDR2 SQIVND (reference sequence). The CDR3 has 13 residues. V was shortened by 5 bases and J by 4 bases, with 11 bases between the two germline ends. In DNA form, the CDR3 reads TGTGCCAGTAGTCCGAGACAGGCCTATGGCTACACCTTC. Translation gives CASSPRQAYGYTF.

The chain joins TRBV27 to TRBJ1-1; D may be TRBD1 (6 bases). Germline loops: CDR1 MNHEY, CDR2 SMNVEV (reference sequence). This CDR3 has 15 residues. V was cut by 5 bases and J by 3 bases, with 16 bases left in between. The CDR3 DNA reads TGTGCCAGCAGTAGGGAAATTACAGGGTACACTGAAGCTTTCTTT. As protein: CASSREITGYTEAFF.

This sequence joins TRBV10-3 and TRBJ1-2, with D perhaps matching TRBD1 (5 bases). This CDR3 comprises 16 residues. Germline V gives CDR1 ENHRY, CDR2 SYGVKD. V was trimmed by 5 bases and J by 2 bases, leaving 18 bases between them. The CDR3 DNA reads as TGTGCCATCAGTCTCCCCAACCGGACAAAAAACTATGGCTACACCTTC. This sequence encodes CAISLPNRTKNYGYTF.

V is TRBV5-4 and J is TRBJ1-1; 7 bases fit TRBD1. Unmatched junction bases numbered 10, after V lost 4 bases and J lost 4 bases. The CDR3 covers 15 residues. The germline CDR1 and CDR2 sequences are SGHNT and YYREEE (reference sequence). CDR3 nucleotide sequence: TGTGCCAGCAGCGAAGGGGGGCAGGGGGGCACTGAAGCTTTCTTT. This encodes CASSEGGQGGTEAFF. Full variable domain (missing parts from reference TRBV5-4 and TRBJ1-1): ETGVTQSPTHLIKTRGQQVTLRCSSQSGHNTVSWYQQALGQGPQFIFQYYREEENGRGNFPPRFSGLQFPNYSSELNVNALELDDSALYLCASSEGGQGGTEAFFGQGTRLTVV.

The chain joins TRBV5-1 to TRBJ2-3, with 7 bases aligning to TRBD1. The V gene end was trimmed by 3 bases and the J gene end by 6 bases; junction bases not matched to a gene: 7. This CDR3 is 14 amino acids long. Germline-derived CDR1 and CDR2 are SGHRS and YFSETQ. CDR3 nucleotides: TGCGCCAGCAGCTCCGTCACAGGGGAGGATACGCAGTATTTT. Translated, it gives CASSSVTGEDTQYF. Supplemented by reference TRBV5-1 and TRBJ2-3, the full variable domain reads KAGVTQTPRYLIKTRGQQVTLSCSPISGHRSVSWYQQTPGQGLQFLFEYFSETQRNKGNFPGRFSGRQFSNSRSEMNVSTLELGDSALYLCASSSVTGEDTQYFGPGTRLTVL.

This chain links TRBV18 with TRBJ1-3, with D tentatively TRBD1 (5 bases). There are 18 residues in the CDR3. CDR1 is KGHSH and CDR2 is LQKENI in the germline V gene. With 2 bases removed from V and 0 bases from J, the gap between germline ends came to 17 bases. CDR3 region: CASSPIRYDSFSGNTIYF. For the CDR3, the DNA is TGTGCCAGCTCACCAATTCGATACGACAGCTTCTCTGGAAACACCATATATTTT.

V usage is TRBV4-1 and J usage is TRBJ2-2, with 10 bases lining up with TRBD2. The CDR3 runs 18 residues. Germline V gene lookup returns CDR1 MGHRA and CDR2 YSYEKL. The V segment lost 1 base and the J segment 2 bases; nucleotides outside the gene matches: 7. The CDR3 region has the DNA TGCGCCAGCAGCCAAGTAACAGCGGGAGGGCCTAACACCGGGGAGCTGTTTTTT. Translating gives CASSQVTAGGPNTGELFF.

The rearrangement joins TRBV15 to TRBJ2-3; D remains ambiguous. This CDR3 has 13 residues. Per germline, CDR1 LNHNV and CDR2 YYDKDF (reference sequence). V lost 1 base and J lost 8, with 10 bases in between. CDR3 sequence (DNA): TGTGCCACCAGCAGAGTGGGCACCGGTACGCAGTATTTT. As protein: CATSRVGTGTQYF.

J is TRBJ1-2 and V is TRBV28, with 8 positions matching TRBD1. The CDR3 is 14 amino acids. The junction had 9 bases not matched to a gene; V was cut back by 4 bases and J by 8 bases. Germline V gene data show CDR1 as MDHEN and CDR2 as SYDVKM. The CDR3 region has the DNA TGTGCCAGCAGTTCCCCGGACAGGGTCAGCGGCTACACCTTC. It translates to CASSSPDRVSGYTF.

The rearrangement links TRBV5-6 to TRBJ1-1, with D possibly TRBD1 on 5 matching bases. Trimming shortened V by 1 base and J by 1 base, and 14 bases separated the two germline ends. Looked up from germline, CDR1 is SGHDT and CDR2 is YYEEEE. The CDR3 contains 16 residues. DNA of the CDR3: TGTGCCAGCAGCTTGTGGGGGGTTAAGGGGAACACTGAAGCTTTCTTT. It encodes CASSLWGVKGNTEAFF.

V and J are TRBV30 and TRBJ2-3; 11 bases match TRBD2. The J segment lost 2 bases and the V segment lost 3 bases, leaving 7 bases of the junction unmatched. From germline, CDR1 is GTSNPN and CDR2 SVGIG (reference sequence). The CDR3 has 16 amino acids. Here the CDR3 DNA reads TGTGCCTGGAGGGTGGGACTAGCGGCCAACACAGATACGCAGTATTTT. Translation gives CAWRVGLAANTDTQYF. Variable domain in full (rest from reference TRBV30 and TRBJ2-3): SQTIHQWPATLVQPVGSPLSLECTVEGTSNPNLYWYRQAAGRGLQLLFYSVGIGQISSEVPQNLSASRPQDRQFILSSKKLLLSDSGFYLCAWRVGLAANTDTQYFGPGTRLTVL.

This chain's CDR3 is CASSLPGQGSETQYF. The CDR3, as DNA: TGTGCCAGCAGCTTACCGGGACAGGGGTCGGAGACCCAGTACTTC. V and J are TRBV21-1 and TRBJ2-5; TRBD1, as called in the table, went unchecked against the DNA. TRBV21-1 counts as a pseudogene. The CDR3 contains 15 residues.

The J gene is TRBJ1-2, the V gene TRBV11-2; no clear D gene. The CDR3 sequence is 16 residues long. Germline lookup yields CDR1 SGHAT and CDR2 FQNNGV. With 0 bases removed from V and 7 bases from J, the gap between germline ends came to 18 bases. CDR3 in DNA: TGTGCCAGCAGCTTAGATCGAGGAATATCGCGGCGTGGCTACACCTTC. Protein: CASSLDRGISRRGYTF.

The V and J genes are TRBV28 and TRBJ2-1, with TRBD2 matching over 13 bases. The CDR3 is 16 amino acids. CDR1 and CDR2 from the germline V gene are MDHEN and SYDVKM. V dropped 5 bases and J dropped 6; count of bases not matched to a gene: 7. This chain's CDR3 is CASSPWTSGSVNEQFF. The CDR3 DNA is TGTGCCAGCAGTCCGTGGACTAGCGGGAGTGTCAATGAGCAGTTCTTC.